This TCR beta chain was sequenced for a study of T-cell reconstitution after alpha-beta-depleted transplantation in children. This clonotype was recorded many times. Per the germline V gene, CDR1 is SGHKS and CDR2 is YYEKEE (reference sequence). V lost 3 bases to trimming and J lost 3 bases; unmatched junction nucleotides: 10. The CDR3 is 16 residues long. Unique molecular identifiers were used to barcode this TCRbeta library. TCRdb re-analysed the PCR reads in MiXCR, keeping a single row per CDR3 protein. The repertoire consists of roughly 120,000 distinct CDR3 sequences, with 23% occurring once and the leading ten covering roughly a tenth.

The sequence was obtained from a male patient aged 2-15 years who had a stem cell transplant for chronic granulomatous disease, so the T cells may come from the graft donor. The specimen was PBMCs, mostly from graft donor cells, collected 180 days after TCRalphabeta/CD19-depleted stem cell transplant. This chain connects TRBV5-5 to TRBJ2-3; 7 positions agree with TRBD2. The CDR3 nucleotides read TGTGCCAGCAGCTCCTACGGCGGGAGCGGTACAGATACGCAGTATTTT. Its protein is CASSSYGGSGTDTQYF.